This entry lists 13 T cell receptor beta chains sequenced from one sample in a study of blood T cells in healthy people across ages. Through a sample-barcoded 5' primer and a J-beta primer mix, a second PCR was run for about 7 to 12 cycles. TCRdb processed the 5' RACE reads anew with MiXCR; each CDR3 protein has one entry. Of 600,000 or so distinct CDR3 sequences in the sample, around 48% were seen once. Sequenced sample: blood. The receptors here all came from a man older than 75 in good health.

Regarding this clonotype: A much bigger clone sits one base away, suggesting this may be a read error. The chain has TRBV9 and TRBJ2-1; 9 bases map to TRBD2. The V gene's germline CDR1 is SGDLS and CDR2 YYNGEE. The CDR3 contains 14 residues. CDR3 in amino acids: CASSRTSAGNERFF. CDR3 DNA: TGTGCCAGCAGCCGGACTAGCGCCGGTAATGAGCGGTTCTTC. The complete variable domain, with remaining parts taken from reference TRBV9 and TRBJ2-1, reads DSGVTQTPKHLITATGQRVTLRCSPRSGDLSVYWYQQSLDQGLQFLIQYYNGEERAKGNILERFSAQQFPDLHSELNLSSLELGDSALYFCASSRTSAGNERFFGPGTRLTVL.

The V and J genes are TRBV5-1 and TRBJ2-7; perhaps TRBD2 as D (6 bases). With 2 bases removed from V and 7 bases from J, the gap between germline ends came to 16 bases. Germline V gives CDR1 SGHRS, CDR2 YFSETQ. The CDR3 has 14 residues. The CDR3 DNA reads as TGCGCCAGCAGCTTAGCCACCGGGGCGGGAGAGCAGTACTTC. Its protein product is CASSLATGAGEQYF.

The chain uses TRBV5-8 and TRBJ1-2; tentatively, D is TRBD1 (5 bases). Germline loops: CDR1 SGHTS, CDR2 YDEGEE. The CDR3 loop spans 14 amino acids. The V and J ends lost 5 bases and 6 bases respectively, with 17 bases between them. The CDR3 protein is CASRTGAQGHGYTF. CDR3 in DNA: TGTGCCAGCAGGACCGGGGCCCAAGGCCATGGCTACACCTTC.

Only a few counts were recorded for this clonotype. The rearrangement uses TRBV29-1 and TRBJ2-7, with 13 positions matching TRBD2. The CDR3 loop spans 14 amino acids. After removal of 7 bases from V and 7 bases from J, the junction contained 10 bases not matched to a gene. Germline V gene lookup returns CDR1 SQVTM and CDR2 ANQGSEA. The CDR3 DNA reads TGCAGCGCCTACGGGACTAGCGGGATAGGGGAGCAGTACTTC. It yields the protein CSAYGTSGIGEQYF.

At least ten counts were recorded for this clonotype. The chain joins TRBV6-6 to TRBJ1-1, with TRBD1 as a possible D gene (6 bases). Germline lookup yields CDR1 MNHNY and CDR2 SVGAGI (reference sequence). Deletions cut 7 bases from V and 3 bases from J, with 18 bases between. The CDR3 is 15 amino acids. CDR3 amino acids: CASIPGVGGHTEAFF. The CDR3 DNA follows: TGTGCCAGCATTCCAGGGGTTGGGGGGCACACTGAAGCTTTCTTT.

The rearrangement links TRBV3-1 to TRBJ2-5, with D unresolved. The V and J ends lost 4 bases and 6 bases respectively, with 6 bases between them. This CDR3 region has 11 residues. Per the germline V gene, CDR1 is LGHDT and CDR2 is YNNKEL (reference sequence). The CDR3 protein is CASSLRKTQYF. The DNA for the CDR3 is TGTGCCAGCAGCCTGAGAAAGACCCAGTACTTC.

To note about this clonotype: Compared with germline, one end of the junction differs, possibly owing to a read error. The chain is built from TRBV20-1 and TRBJ2-1; D gene uncertain. Per the germline V gene, CDR1 is DFQATT and CDR2 is SNEGSKA (reference sequence). The CDR3 spans 14 residues. The CDR3 loop is CSARDQSSCNEQFF. The CDR3, as DNA: TGCAGTGCTAGAGATCAGAGCTCCTGCAATGAGCAGTTCTTC.

This clonotype occurred a few times. V gene TRBV6-2 or TRBV6-3 combines with J gene TRBJ2-7; either TRBD1 or TRBD2 may fit D (5 bases each). V lost 5 bases, J lost 3 bases, and 20 bases lay in between. The CDR3 contains 16 residues. Germline CDR1 and CDR2: MNHEY and SVGEGT. Here the CDR3 reads CASSPAGALRNYEQYF. CDR3 nucleotide sequence: TGTGCCAGCAGTCCCGCCGGGGCCCTTCGAAACTACGAGCAGTACTTC.

The chain has TRBV7-3 and TRBJ2-3; 8 bases map to TRBD1. The trim removed 5 bases at V and 4 bases at J, leaving 8 bases unmatched. Germline assignment: CDR1 SGHTA and CDR2 FQGTGA. This CDR3 is built from 15 residues. CDR3 residues: CASSHRQGSADTQYF. DNA of the CDR3: TGTGCCAGCAGCCACAGACAGGGGAGCGCAGATACGCAGTATTTT.

The gene calls are TRBV20-1 and TRBJ1-2; possibly TRBD1 for D (5 bases). The V and J ends lost 2 bases and 5 bases respectively, with 15 bases between them. CDR3 length: 14 residues. From germline, CDR1 is DFQATT and CDR2 SNEGSKA (reference sequence). CDR3 DNA: TGCAGTGCTAGACCCCTCGGAGGGGTTTATGGCTACACCTTC. Translated: CSARPLGGVYGYTF.

V is TRBV4-2 and J is TRBJ2-7; 11 nucleotides line up with TRBD2. Germline lookup yields CDR1 LGHNA and CDR2 YNFKEQ. The CDR3 extends over 17 amino acids. V gave up 1 base and J gave up 7 bases; unmatched junction bases: 12. This chain's CDR3 is CASSQGPGTSGTSEQYF. DNA of the CDR3: TGTGCCAGCAGCCAAGGGCCCGGGACTAGCGGAACATCTGAGCAGTACTTC.

The genes are TRBV29-1 and TRBJ1-5, with no clear D. The V end lost 4 bases, the J end lost 1 base, and 5 bases lay between the germline ends. The CDR3 is 12 residues long. Germline values: CDR1 SQVTM, CDR2 ANQGSEA. DNA of the CDR3: TGCAGCGTTGGCGACAGCAATCAGCCCCAGCATTTT. Translated, it gives CSVGDSNQPQHF. Combining the CDR3 with reference TRBV29-1 and TRBJ1-5 gives the whole variable domain SAVISQKPSRDICQRGTSLTIQCQVDSQVTMMFWYRQQPGQSLTLIATANQGSEATYESGFVIDKFPISRPNLTFSTLTVSNMSPEDSSIYLCSVGDSNQPQHFGDGTRLSIL.

The rearrangement uses TRBV6-2 or TRBV6-3 and TRBJ1-2; D gene uncertain. V was cut by 8 bases and J by 3 bases, with 13 bases left in between. Germline V gene lookup returns CDR1 MNHEY and CDR2 SVGEGT. The length of the CDR3 is 13 residues. CDR3 coding DNA: TGTGCCAGCGCCCCGGACGGGGACTATGGCTACACCTTC. Protein: CASAPDGDYGYTF.